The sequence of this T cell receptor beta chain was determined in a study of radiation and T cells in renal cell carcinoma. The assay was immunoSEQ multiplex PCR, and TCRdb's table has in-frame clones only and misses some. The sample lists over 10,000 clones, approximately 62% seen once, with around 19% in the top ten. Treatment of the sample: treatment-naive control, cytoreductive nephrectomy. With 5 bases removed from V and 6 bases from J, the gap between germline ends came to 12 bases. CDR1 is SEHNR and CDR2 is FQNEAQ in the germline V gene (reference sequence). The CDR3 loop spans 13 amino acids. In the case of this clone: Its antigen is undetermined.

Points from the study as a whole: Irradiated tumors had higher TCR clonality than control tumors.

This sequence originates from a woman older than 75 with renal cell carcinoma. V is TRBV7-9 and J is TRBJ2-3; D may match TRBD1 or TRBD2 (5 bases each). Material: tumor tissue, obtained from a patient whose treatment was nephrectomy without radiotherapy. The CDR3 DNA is TGTGCCAGCAGCGCCACCGGGACGGATACGCAGTATTTT. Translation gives CASSATGTDTQYF.